A single sample gave rise to the 11 T cell receptor beta chains below, sequenced in a study of cytomegalovirus exposure and HLA in healthy donors (dated by TCRdb to 2017 to 2019). Libraries were made using the immunoSEQ multiplex PCR assay. TCRdb holds this immuneACCESS table with in-frame rearrangements only. Some clones are missing; in checked studies, unresolved V genes explain under half, and the rest has no known cause. Counted in this sample were 65,000 to 75,000 clones; nearly 95% of them appeared once. The top ten clonotypes cover approximately 5% of the sample. Sequencing used PBMCs. These receptors were collected from a man younger than 30 in good health and CMV-seropositive.

The chain has TRBV7-9 and TRBJ2-3; 8 bases map to TRBD1. CDR3 length: 17 amino acids. V trimming: 5 bases; J trimming: 1 base; junction bases outside the gene matches: 11. The V gene's germline CDR1 is SEHNR and CDR2 FQNEAQ (reference sequence). Written as DNA, the CDR3 is TGTGCCAGCAGCCGCGGTGGACAGGGAGGCCGCACAGATACGCAGTATTTT. Amino acid sequence: CASSRGGQGGRTDTQYF.

Of note for this clone: Other DNA sequences in this sample translate to the same CDR3. The chain couples TRBV5-1 to TRBJ1-5; D uncertain. Deletions cut 0 bases from V and 2 bases from J, with 3 bases between. This CDR3 comprises 13 residues. The germline gives CDR1 SGHRS, CDR2 YFSETQ. The CDR3 nucleotides are TGCGCCAGCAGCTTGGCCGGCAATCAGCCCCAGCATTTT. Protein sequence: CASSLAGNQPQHF. Full variable domain (missing parts from reference TRBV5-1 and TRBJ1-5): KAGVTQTPRYLIKTRGQQVTLSCSPISGHRSVSWYQQTPGQGLQFLFEYFSETQRNKGNFPGRFSGRQFSNSRSEMNVSTLELGDSALYLCASSLAGNQPQHFGDGTRLSIL.

This chain connects TRBV6-5 to TRBJ1-1; D not certain. Trimming removed 2 bases at V and 10 bases at J, with 14 bases between. Germline CDR1 is MNHEY and CDR2 is SVGAGI. The CDR3 is 13 residues long. The CDR3 reads CASSYANAGLAFF. The CDR3 DNA reads TGTGCCAGCAGTTACGCGAATGCAGGTCTAGCTTTCTTT.

In this sample, this clone turned up once. The gene calls are TRBV7-9 and TRBJ2-3; 11 bases match TRBD2. From germline, CDR1 is SEHNR and CDR2 FQNEAQ (reference sequence). V trimming: 4 bases; J trimming: 2 bases; junction bases outside the gene matches: 8. This CDR3 comprises 17 residues. CDR3 sequence (DNA): TGTGCCAGCAGCTCACTTATAGCGGGAGGGATCACAGATACGCAGTATTTT. Translation gives CASSSLIAGGITDTQYF.

The CDR3 DNA follows: TGTGCCAGCAGTGAAAAGGAAATTGGGGGGTTGATCGAGCAGTACTTC. Amino acid sequence: CASSEKEIGGLIEQYF. V is TRBV6-1 and J is TRBJ2-7; tentatively, D is TRBD2 (6 bases). V was clipped by 2 bases and J by 6 bases, with 20 bases between them. The CDR3 is 16 amino acids. From germline, CDR1 is MNHNS and CDR2 SASEGT.

This clone was seen once. The V gene is TRBV6-1, the J gene TRBJ1-5; D might be TRBD1 (5 bases). This CDR3 is built from 17 residues. Deletions cut 4 bases from V and 4 bases from J, with 20 bases between. Per germline, CDR1 MNHNS and CDR2 SASEGT. The CDR3 DNA sequence: TGTGCCAGCAGTGGTTTTTCCGGGACTTTCGAAAATCAGCCCCAGCATTTT. It translates to CASSGFSGTFENQPQHF.

This chain links TRBV19 with TRBJ1-1, with 8 bases lining up with TRBD1. With 4 bases clipped from V and 4 bases from J, the junction kept 11 bases outside the gene matches. The CDR3 is 16 residues long. Germline V gene data show CDR1 as LNHDA and CDR2 as SQIVND (reference sequence). The CDR3 spells CASSKRPTGARTEAFF. As DNA, the CDR3 is TGTGCCAGTAGTAAACGACCGACAGGGGCCCGCACTGAAGCTTTCTTT.

The chain links TRBV9 to TRBJ1-3; 8 nucleotides align to TRBD1. This CDR3 region has 18 residues. Germline lookup yields CDR1 SGDLS and CDR2 YYNGEE. V gave up 0 bases and J gave up 0 bases; unmatched junction bases: 8. CDR3 nucleotide sequence: TGTGCCAGCAGCGTAGCGCCCCCGGACAGGGCCTCTGGAAACACCATATATTTT. As protein: CASSVAPPDRASGNTIYF.

The chain combines TRBV10-2 with TRBJ2-7; 9 bases are shared with TRBD2. J gave up 6 bases and V 7 bases, and 13 bases lay outside the gene matches. The CDR3 covers 15 residues. Germline CDR1 and CDR2: WSHSY and SAAADI. DNA for the CDR3: TGCGCCAGCATGGTGGCGGGAGGGCCCGGGGCCGAGCAGTACTTC. Protein sequence: CASMVAGGPGAEQYF.

J is TRBJ2-1 and V is TRBV27, with TRBD2 matching 13 bases. CDR3 length equals 17 residues. The J segment lost 6 bases and the V segment lost 4 bases, leaving 9 bases of the junction unmatched. Germline V CDR1 and CDR2: MNHEY, SMNVEV (reference sequence). CDR3 loop: CASSSLGLAGVSNEQFF. CDR3 nucleotide sequence: TGTGCCAGCAGTTCCCTAGGACTAGCGGGAGTTTCCAATGAGCAGTTCTTC.

The rearrangement links TRBV30 to TRBJ2-2; no firm D call. The CDR3 spans 13 residues. V was cut by 1 base and J by 0 bases, with 3 bases left in between. The germline CDR1 and CDR2 sequences are GTSNPN and SVGIG (reference sequence). CDR3 loop: CAWSAANTGELFF. As DNA, the CDR3 is TGTGCCTGGAGTGCAGCGAACACCGGGGAGCTGTTTTTT.